Below, 24 T cell receptor beta chains from the same sample are listed, as sequenced in a study of molecular identifiers for immune sequencing clone quantification. TCRdb ran MiXCR on the PCR reads and lists one entry per CDR3 protein. The sample holds fewer than 350,000 distinct CDR3 sequences, roughly 24% seen once. The material sequenced was naive CD8+ T cells from blood, with Jurkat cell RNA spiked in. The subset: FACS-sorted CD8+CD4-CCR7+CD45RA+ naive T cells. Receptors were obtained from a human donor in good health. Some libraries in this study had Jurkat cell RNA spiked in.

This clonotype was found many times. V gene TRBV5-4 combines with J gene TRBJ2-3; D unclear. This CDR3 has 11 residues. The germline CDR1 and CDR2 sequences are SGHNT and YYREEE (reference sequence). Trimming removed 2 bases from V and 5 bases from J, with 3 bases in between. The CDR3 region has the DNA TGTGCCAGCAGCTTCATAGATACGCAGTATTTT. Its protein is CASSFIDTQYF.

This clonotype was counted at least ten times. The chain recombines TRBV9 with TRBJ2-3; tentative D call: TRBD2 (5 bases). The CDR3 consists of 15 residues. V gave up 5 bases and J gave up 0 bases, with 13 bases separating them. Germline V lookup: CDR1 SGDLS, CDR2 YYNGEE. CDR3 in amino acids: CASSLSGTSTDTQYF. For the CDR3, the DNA is TGTGCCAGCAGTTTAAGCGGAACTAGCACAGATACGCAGTATTTT.

The sample holds a few counts of this clonotype. This chain joins TRBV20-1 and TRBJ1-5; 12 bases map to TRBD1. V lost 4 bases and J lost 4; bases outside the gene matches: 8. The V gene's germline CDR1 is DFQATT and CDR2 SNEGSKA (reference sequence). The CDR3 totals 16 residues. Written as DNA, the CDR3 is TGCAGTGCTATGGGACAGGGGGCCGCTTTTAATCAGCCCCAGCATTTT. Its protein is CSAMGQGAAFNQPQHF.

This clonotype was seen at least ten times. The genes are TRBV7-6 and TRBJ2-7; 11 nucleotides agree with TRBD1. J was trimmed by 6 bases and V by 3 bases; bases with no gene match: 10. CDR3 length equals 16 residues. Germline CDR1 reads SGHVS; CDR2 reads FNYEAQ. In nucleotides, the CDR3 is TGTGCCAGCAGCTTGGTCGGGAGGGACAGGGGGGCCGAGCAGTACTTC. Translation: CASSLVGRDRGAEQYF.

This clonotype appeared a single time. It may be a read error: a sequence one base away is much more abundant. The V and J genes are TRBV7-9 and TRBJ1-1; D is undetermined. This CDR3 has 15 residues. Germline-derived CDR1 and CDR2 are SEHNR and FQNEAQ (reference sequence). The CDR3, as DNA: TGTGCCAGCAGCACCGAGACGGTCGAAAACACTGAAGCTATCTTT. Amino acid sequence: CASSTETVENTEAIF.

About this clonotype itself: A read error may be the cause here, since a much bigger clone is one base away. The chain combines TRBV6-5 with TRBJ2-7, with a weak D call TRBD1 (6 bases). Trimming left V 0 bases short and J 6 bases short, with 15 bases between. Germline lookup yields CDR1 MNHEY and CDR2 SVGAGI. The CDR3 is made up of 15 amino acids. For the CDR3, the DNA is TGTGCCAGCAGTTACTCGCCTGGTGGGGGCCTCGAGCAGTACTTC. Protein: CASSYSPGGGLEQYF.

This clonotype has at least ten counts. The chain is built from TRBV7-8 and TRBJ2-3, with 10 bases matching TRBD1. This CDR3 has 17 residues. Trimming at V came to 4 bases and at J to 3 bases, leaving 10 bases not matched to a gene. The germline gives CDR1 SGHVS, CDR2 FQNEAQ. In nucleotides, the CDR3 is TGTGCCAGCAGCTCCGGCCCCGACAGGGGGCTTACAGATACGCAGTATTTT. Protein sequence: CASSSGPDRGLTDTQYF.

This clonotype was seen only a few times. This chain joins TRBV6-1 and TRBJ2-7, with D tentatively TRBD1 (6 bases). The CDR3 has 13 residues. V shed 10 bases and J shed 3 bases, with 16 bases lying between them. Germline CDR1 MNHNS, CDR2 SASEGT. This chain's CDR3 is CATPGQLVYEQYF. DNA for the CDR3: TGTGCCACCCCTGGACAGTTGGTCTACGAGCAGTACTTC.

On this clonotype itself: This may come from a read error, since a much larger clone is one base off. This chain links TRBV7-9 with TRBJ1-3; D gene ambiguous. CDR3 length: 15 amino acids. Germline CDR1 and CDR2: SEHNR and FQNEAQ (reference sequence). The CDR3 protein is CAGSLPRGEGNTIYF. The CDR3 DNA follows: TGTGCCGGCAGCCTTCCGCGGGGAGAAGGAAACACCATATATTTT.

In its sample, this clonotype was seen a few times. The V call is TRBV4-3, the J call TRBJ1-1; 7 bases are a match to TRBD1. Trimming removed 1 base from V and 0 bases from J; junction bases left unmatched: 5. Germline CDR1 and CDR2: LGHNA and YSLEER. The CDR3 is 16 residues long. The CDR3 DNA reads as TGCGCCAGCAGCCAAGGAGGGACAGACTTGAACACTGAAGCTTTCTTT. Translated: CASSQGGTDLNTEAFF.

The rearrangement joins TRBV11-2 to TRBJ2-7; 7 bases match TRBD1. Germline V CDR1 and CDR2: SGHAT, FQNNGV. The CDR3 spans 15 residues. J lost 3 bases, V lost 4 bases, and 9 bases had no gene match. The CDR3 DNA is TGTGCCAGCAGCTATTTTCCGGGACAGAGCTACGAGCAGTACTTC. Translation gives CASSYFPGQSYEQYF.

The V call is TRBV5-3, the J call TRBJ2-7; D remains ambiguous. TRBV5-3 belongs to the ORF category, with a function that is uncertain. V lost 8 bases and J 2 bases, leaving 20 bases between the germline ends. This CDR3 contains 15 residues. CDR3 nucleotide sequence: TGTGCCAGCAGCCACCCGGGTTGGGAAGCCTACGAGCAGTACTTC. It codes for CASSHPGWEAYEQYF.

A word on this clonotype: The CDR3 does not end in the conserved phenylalanine or tryptophan, so this is likely a read error. The chain recombines TRBV11-2 with TRBJ2-3; D not certain. There are 13 residues in the CDR3. V lost 7 bases and J 2 bases, leaving 10 bases between the germline ends. Germline values: CDR1 SGHAT, CDR2 FQNNGV. CDR3 nucleotide sequence: TGTGCCAGCACTCAAGGGTACACAGATACGCAGTATCTT. Translation: CASTQGYTDTQYL.

The V gene is TRBV27, the J gene TRBJ1-2; unclear D gene. Germline V gene data show CDR1 as MNHEY and CDR2 as SMNVEV (reference sequence). This CDR3 contains 16 residues. The ends were cut back, 4 bases at V and 8 bases at J, with 23 bases in the middle. As DNA, the CDR3 is TGTGCCAGCAGTTCTCTACCTAGGCCGTTCGACTTAGGCTACACCTTC. Residues: CASSSLPRPFDLGYTF.

The chain recombines TRBV29-1 with TRBJ1-2; D uncertain. V was trimmed by 5 bases and J by 1 base, leaving 11 bases between them. Germline V gives CDR1 SQVTM, CDR2 ANQGSEA. The CDR3 length is 13 residues. As DNA, the CDR3 is TGCAGCGTTAGGATAGGGAGTAACTATGGCTACACCTTC. Translated: CSVRIGSNYGYTF.

This clonotype came up a few times. This CDR3 reads CATSDFETLNTGELFF. As DNA, the CDR3 is TGTGCCACCAGTGATTTTGAGACATTGAACACCGGGGAGCTGTTTTTT. The rearrangement joins TRBV24-1 to TRBJ2-2; D gene ambiguous. The V end was cut by 1 base, the J end by 1 base, with 9 bases between. The CDR3 is made up of 16 amino acids. The germline CDR1 and CDR2 sequences are KGHDR and SFDVKD.

The table lists this clonotype with a few counts. The rearrangement links TRBV6-2 or TRBV6-3 to TRBJ2-5; no firm D call. The CDR3 length is 15 residues. V lost 2 bases and J 1 base, leaving 11 bases between the germline ends. Germline V gene data show CDR1 as MNHEY and CDR2 as SVGEGT. The CDR3 nucleotides read TGTGCCAGCAGTTACGACGGCGACGGCCAAGAGACCCAGTACTTC. It is translated as CASSYDGDGQETQYF.

The table lists this clonotype with a few counts. The CDR3 spells CASQGQGDSPLHF. CDR3 bases: TGTGCCAGCCAGGGGCAGGGAGATTCACCCCTCCACTTT. This chain uses TRBV3-1 with TRBJ1-6; possible D gene TRBD1, 6 bases. Trimming took off 8 bases at V and 8 bases at J, with 13 bases between the two ends. The CDR3 covers 13 residues. From germline, CDR1 is LGHDT and CDR2 YNNKEL (reference sequence).

The table lists this clonotype with many counts. The gene calls are TRBV6-5 and TRBJ1-4; no clear D gene. The germline gives CDR1 MNHEY, CDR2 SVGAGI. Trimming stripped 6 bases from V and 4 bases from J, with 15 bases between. The CDR3 sequence is 15 residues long. Here the CDR3 reads CASSLSAGINEKLFF. The CDR3, as DNA: TGTGCCAGCAGCCTTTCGGCCGGAATTAATGAAAAACTGTTTTTT.

This clonotype occurred many times. This chain joins TRBV2 and TRBJ2-7; 8 bases align to TRBD2. This CDR3 comprises 17 residues. V lost 6 bases, J lost 7 bases, and 20 bases stayed unmatched. The germline gives CDR1 SNHLY, CDR2 FYNNEI. The chain's CDR3 is CASSRDLSQRGLYEQYF. As DNA, the CDR3 is TGTGCCAGCAGCCGGGACCTCTCACAGCGGGGGTTGTATGAGCAGTACTTC.

The chain is built from TRBV9 and TRBJ1-3; D unclear. Germline CDR1 reads SGDLS; CDR2 reads YYNGEE. Between the trimmed V and J ends, which lost 1 base and 1 base, there was a span of 6 bases. CDR3 size: 14 residues. The CDR3 is CASSVQDSGNTIYF. The CDR3 DNA is TGTGCCAGCAGCGTACAGGATTCTGGAAACACCATATATTTT.

This clonotype was detected only a few times. The V call is TRBV28, the J call TRBJ2-7; tentative D call: TRBD1 (5 bases). Per the germline V gene, CDR1 is MDHEN and CDR2 is SYDVKM. This CDR3 is 18 amino acids long. Trimming took 1 base from V and 0 from J, leaving 19 bases between them. This CDR3 reads CASSLYFRQGRSSYEQYF. The CDR3 DNA is TGTGCCAGCAGTTTATATTTCCGGCAGGGCCGGAGCTCCTACGAGCAGTACTTC.

The table lists this clonotype with many counts. The V gene is TRBV5-1, the J gene TRBJ2-7; D gene unclear. Germline CDR1 reads SGHRS; CDR2 reads YFSETQ. V lost 4 bases, J lost 5 bases, and 13 bases lay in between. The CDR3 is 13 amino acids. The DNA of the CDR3 is TGCGCCAGCAGCCTGGGTGGCCCCAACGAGCAGTACTTC. This gives the protein CASSLGGPNEQYF.

This clonotype occurred a few times. V gene TRBV27 combines with J gene TRBJ1-5; 10 bases map to TRBD1. The trim removed 8 bases at V and 0 bases at J, leaving 7 bases unmatched. This CDR3 is built from 16 residues. The germline V gene encodes CDR1 MNHEY and CDR2 SMNVEV (reference sequence). DNA for the CDR3: TGTGCCAGCCGCGGGACAGGGGCTTATAGCAATCAGCCCCAGCATTTT. Its translation is CASRGTGAYSNQPQHF.